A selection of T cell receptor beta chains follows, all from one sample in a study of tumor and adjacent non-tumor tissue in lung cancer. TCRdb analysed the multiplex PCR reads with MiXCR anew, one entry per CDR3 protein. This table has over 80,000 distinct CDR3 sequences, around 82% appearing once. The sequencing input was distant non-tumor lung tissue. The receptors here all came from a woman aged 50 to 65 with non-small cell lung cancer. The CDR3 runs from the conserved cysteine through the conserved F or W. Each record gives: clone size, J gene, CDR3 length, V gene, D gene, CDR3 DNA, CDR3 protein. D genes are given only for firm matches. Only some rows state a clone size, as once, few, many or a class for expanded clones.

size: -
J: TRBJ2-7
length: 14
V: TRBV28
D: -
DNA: TGTGCCAGCAGTGAGGGAGATTGGAGGTACGAGCAGTACTTC
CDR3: CASSEGDWRYEQYF

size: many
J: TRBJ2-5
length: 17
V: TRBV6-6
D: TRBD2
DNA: TGTGCCAGCAGTTACTCGCTTGCGGGAGGGGGCCAAGAGACCCAGTACTTC
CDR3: CASSYSLAGGGQETQYF

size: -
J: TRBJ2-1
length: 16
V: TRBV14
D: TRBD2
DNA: TGTGACAGCAGCCGTTTTAAGCGGGAGTTCTACAATGAGCAGTTCTTC
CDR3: CDSSRFKREFYNEQFF

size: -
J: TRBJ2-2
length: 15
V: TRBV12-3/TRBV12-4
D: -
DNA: TGTGCCAGAAGTTGGATTAGCGGAAACACCGGGGAGCTGTTTTTT
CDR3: CARSWISGNTGELFF

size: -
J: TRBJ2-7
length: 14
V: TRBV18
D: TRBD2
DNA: TGTGCCAGCTCGGGGACTAGCTCCTCCAACGAGCAGTACTTC
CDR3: CASSGTSSSNEQYF

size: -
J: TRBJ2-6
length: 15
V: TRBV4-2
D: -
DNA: TGTGCCAGCAGCCTCAGTCGCACTGGGGCCAACGTTCTGACTTTC
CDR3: CASSLSRTGANVLTF

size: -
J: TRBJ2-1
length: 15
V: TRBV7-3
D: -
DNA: TGTACCAGCAGCTTAGGTTTCAGCTCCTACAATGAGCAGTTCTTC
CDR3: CTSSLGFSSYNEQFF

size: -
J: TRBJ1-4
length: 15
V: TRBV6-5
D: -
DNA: TGTGCCAACAGTTACTCGTGGGCTGGAGGTGAAAAACTGTTTTTT
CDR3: CANSYSWAGGEKLFF

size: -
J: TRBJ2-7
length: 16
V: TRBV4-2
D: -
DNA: TGTGCCAGCAGCCATGCAGTAAAGGCAGTCCACTACGAGCAGTACTTC
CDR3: CASSHAVKAVHYEQYF

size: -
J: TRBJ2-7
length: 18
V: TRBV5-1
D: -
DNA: TGCGCCAGCAGCGATCGGACCAAGGGGAGGCCAATATCCTACGAGCAGTACTTC
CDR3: CASSDRTKGRPISYEQYF

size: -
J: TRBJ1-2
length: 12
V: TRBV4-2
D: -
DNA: TGTGTCAGCAGCAACGGGAGCTATGGCTACACCTTC
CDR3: CVSSNGSYGYTF

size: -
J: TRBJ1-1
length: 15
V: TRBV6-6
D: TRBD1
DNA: TGTGCCAGCAGTTTTGAGGGACAGATGAACACTGAAGCTTTCTTT
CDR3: CASSFEGQMNTEAFF

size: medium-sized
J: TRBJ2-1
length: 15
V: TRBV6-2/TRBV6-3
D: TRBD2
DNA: TGTGCCAGCAGTCGCTCCGGGGCGGGAGACAATGAGCAGTTCTTC
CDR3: CASSRSGAGDNEQFF

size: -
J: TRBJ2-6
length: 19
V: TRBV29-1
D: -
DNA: TGCAGCGTTGTCCCCGTTGTAGACATCGGGGCCTCTAGGGCCTACGTCCTGACTTTC
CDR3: CSVVPVVDIGASRAYVLTF

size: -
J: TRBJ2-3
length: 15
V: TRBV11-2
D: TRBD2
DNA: TGTGCCAGCCGCTTAGAGGTTGGCGGGAGAGTGACCCAGTATTTT
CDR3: CASRLEVGGRVTQYF

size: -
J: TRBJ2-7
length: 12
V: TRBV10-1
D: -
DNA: TGCGCCAGCAGTGAGGGGGCGAGCGAAAAGTACTTC
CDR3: CASSEGASEKYF

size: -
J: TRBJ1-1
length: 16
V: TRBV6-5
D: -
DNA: TGTGCGAGCAGTTACTCGGGGGGTTCGATGAACACTGAAGCTTTCTTT
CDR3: CASSYSGGSMNTEAFF

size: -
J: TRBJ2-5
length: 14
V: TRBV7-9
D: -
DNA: TGTGCCAACAGCTTAGTGAGTTACCAAAAGACCCAGTACTTC
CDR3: CANSLVSYQKTQYF

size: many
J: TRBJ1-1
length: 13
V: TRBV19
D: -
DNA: TGTGCCACTGCGCCCAGAGAGAACACTGAAGCTTTCTTT
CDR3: CATAPRENTEAFF

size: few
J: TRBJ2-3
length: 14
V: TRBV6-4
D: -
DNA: TGTACCAGCAGGGGGGCGGGACACACAGATACGCAGTATTTT
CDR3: CTSRGAGHTDTQYF

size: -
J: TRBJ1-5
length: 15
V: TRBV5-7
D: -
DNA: TGTGCCAGCATCGTTAACCCGGACTGGAAACAGCCCCACCATTTT
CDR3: CASIVNPDWKQPHHF

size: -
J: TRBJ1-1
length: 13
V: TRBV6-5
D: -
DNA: TGTGCCAGCAGCCGACAGGCTGACGTTGAAGCTTTCTTT
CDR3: CASSRQADVEAFF

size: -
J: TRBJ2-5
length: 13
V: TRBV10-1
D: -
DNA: TGCGCCAACAGTAGGACAGTCCAAGAGACCCAATACTTC
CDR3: CANSRTVQETQYF

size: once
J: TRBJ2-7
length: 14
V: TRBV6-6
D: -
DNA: TGTGCCAGCACTACACGGGACTGCCCCTACGAGCAGTACTTC
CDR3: CASTTRDCPYEQYF

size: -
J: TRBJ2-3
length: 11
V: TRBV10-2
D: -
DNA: TGCGCCAGCATTAACGCAGATACGCAGTATTTT
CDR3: CASINADTQYF

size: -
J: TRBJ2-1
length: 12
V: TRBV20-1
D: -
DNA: TGCGGTGCTAGTGGAATCGGCACTGAGCAGTTCTTC
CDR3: CGASGIGTEQFF

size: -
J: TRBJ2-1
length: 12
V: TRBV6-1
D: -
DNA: TGTGACAGCAGGGCAGGTTACAATGAGCAGTTCTTC
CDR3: CDSRAGYNEQFF

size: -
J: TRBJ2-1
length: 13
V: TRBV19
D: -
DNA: TGTGCCAGTAGAGTGGACGGGACCAATGAGCAGTTCTTC
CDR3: CASRVDGTNEQFF

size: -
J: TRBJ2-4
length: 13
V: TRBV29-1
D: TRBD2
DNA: TGCAGCGTTTTCAAACTAGCGGTAGACATTCAGTACTTC
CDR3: CSVFKLAVDIQYF

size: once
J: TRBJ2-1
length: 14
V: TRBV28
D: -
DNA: TGTGCCAGCATTACGGGAGAGAGATACGTTGAGCAGTTCTTC
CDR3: CASITGERYVEQFF

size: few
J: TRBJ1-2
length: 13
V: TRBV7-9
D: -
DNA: TGTGCCAGCAGTTCCACACATACGGGCGGCTACACCTTC
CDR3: CASSSTHTGGYTF

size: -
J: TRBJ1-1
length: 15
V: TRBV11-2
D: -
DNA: TGTGTCAGCAGCTTAGAGCCGAGGGCGAACACCGAAGCTTTCTTT
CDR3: CVSSLEPRANTEAFF

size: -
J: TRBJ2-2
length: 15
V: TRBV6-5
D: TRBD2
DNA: TGTGCCAGTAGGCGGGAGGGCTTTTACACCTGGGAGCTGTTTTTT
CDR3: CASRREGFYTWELFF

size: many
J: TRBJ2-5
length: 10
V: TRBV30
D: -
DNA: TGTGCCTGCCTTAAAGGGACCCAGTACTTC
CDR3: CACLKGTQYF

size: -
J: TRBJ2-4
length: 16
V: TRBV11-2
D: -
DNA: TGTGCCAGCGGCCCAGGACAGACGATAGCCAAAATCATTCAGTACTTC
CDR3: CASGPGQTIAKIIQYF

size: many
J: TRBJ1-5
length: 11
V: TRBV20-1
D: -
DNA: TGCAGTGCCGGGTCTCGCGGTCCCCAGCATTTT
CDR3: CSAGSRGPQHF

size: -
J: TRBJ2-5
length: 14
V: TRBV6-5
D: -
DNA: TGTGCCAGCAGCCGTCAGTGGGGTCAAGGGACCCAGTACTTC
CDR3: CASSRQWGQGTQYF

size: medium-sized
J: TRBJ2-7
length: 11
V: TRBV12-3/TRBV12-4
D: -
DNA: TGTGCCAGCAGTCTTCAGTACGAGCAGTACTTC
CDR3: CASSLQYEQYF

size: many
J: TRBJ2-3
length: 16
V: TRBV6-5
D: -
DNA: TGTGCCAGCAGCTCCCTTTGGGGGGCGAGCACAGATACGCAGTATTTT
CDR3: CASSSLWGASTDTQYF

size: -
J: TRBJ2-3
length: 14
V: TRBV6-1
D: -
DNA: TGTGTCAGCAGTTATAATGGCATCAATCAGCCCCAGTATTTT
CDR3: CVSSYNGINQPQYF

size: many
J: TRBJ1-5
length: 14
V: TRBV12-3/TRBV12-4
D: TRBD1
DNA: TGTGCCAGCAGCCGCGACAGGGTCGGGCAGCCCCAGCATTTT
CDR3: CASSRDRVGQPQHF

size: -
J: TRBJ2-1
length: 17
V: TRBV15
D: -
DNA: TGTGCCACCATCAGAGTTCGGGGAGACAGGTCATACAATGAGCAATTCTTC
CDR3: CATIRVRGDRSYNEQFF

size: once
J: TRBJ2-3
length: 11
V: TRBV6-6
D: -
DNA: TGTGCCAGCAGTCCTATAGAAACGCAGTATTTT
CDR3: CASSPIETQYF

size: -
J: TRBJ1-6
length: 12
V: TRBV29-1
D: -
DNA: TGTAGCTCGGGACACACTAACCCACCCCTCCACTTT
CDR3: CSSGHTNPPLHF

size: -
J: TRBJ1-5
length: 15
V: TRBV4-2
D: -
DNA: TGTGCCGGCAGCCAAGGCCTCACTAGAAATCAGCCCCAACATTTT
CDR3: CAGSQGLTRNQPQHF

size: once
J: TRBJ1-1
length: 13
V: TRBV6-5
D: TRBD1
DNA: TGTGCCAGCATTAAGACAGGGAACAGTGAAGCTTCCTTT
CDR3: CASIKTGNSEASF

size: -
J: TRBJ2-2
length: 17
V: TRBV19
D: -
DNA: TGTGCCAGTAGTATAGACCCCAGGGTAGCGAACACCGGGGAGCTGTTTTTT
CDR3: CASSIDPRVANTGELFF

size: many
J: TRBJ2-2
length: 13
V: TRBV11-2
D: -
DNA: TGTGCCAGCAGCCTAGAGAACTCCGGGGAGCTGTTTTTT
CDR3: CASSLENSGELFF